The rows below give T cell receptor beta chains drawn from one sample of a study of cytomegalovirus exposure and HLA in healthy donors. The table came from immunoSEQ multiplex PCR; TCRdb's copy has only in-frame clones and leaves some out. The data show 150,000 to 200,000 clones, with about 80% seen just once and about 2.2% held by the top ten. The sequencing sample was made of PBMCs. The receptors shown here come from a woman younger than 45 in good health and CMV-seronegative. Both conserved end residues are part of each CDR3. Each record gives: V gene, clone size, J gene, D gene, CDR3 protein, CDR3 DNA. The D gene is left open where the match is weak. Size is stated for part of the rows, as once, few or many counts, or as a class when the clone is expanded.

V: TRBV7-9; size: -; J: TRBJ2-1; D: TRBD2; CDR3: CASSLLAGYNEQFF; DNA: TGTGCCAGCAGCCTTTTAGCGGGATACAATGAGCAGTTCTTC
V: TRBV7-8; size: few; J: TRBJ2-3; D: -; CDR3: CASSRSRVLGGTDTQYF; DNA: TGTGCCAGCAGCCGATCCAGGGTCCTGGGGGGAACAGATACGCAGTATTTT
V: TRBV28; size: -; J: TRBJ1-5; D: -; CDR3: CASSVTDRFNQPQHF; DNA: TGTGCCAGCAGCGTCACCGACAGGTTCAATCAGCCCCAGCATTTT
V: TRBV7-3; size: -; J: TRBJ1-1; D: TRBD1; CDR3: CASSSGQGAREAFF; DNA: TGTGCCAGCAGCTCAGGACAGGGGGCTCGGGAAGCTTTCTTT
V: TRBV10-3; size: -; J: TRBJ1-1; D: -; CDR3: CAISESGRVEAFF; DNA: TGTGCCATCAGTGAGTCAGGGAGGGTTGAAGCTTTCTTT
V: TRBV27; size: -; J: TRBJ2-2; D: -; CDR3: CASHFTGNTGELFF; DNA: TGTGCCAGCCACTTTACAGGGAACACCGGGGAGCTGTTTTTT
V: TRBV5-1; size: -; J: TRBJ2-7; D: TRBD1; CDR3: CASSLGQGAMEQYF; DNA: TGCGCCAGCAGCTTGGGCCAGGGGGCGATGGAGCAGTACTTC
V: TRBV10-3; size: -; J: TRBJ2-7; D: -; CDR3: CAISEHNTGYYEQYF; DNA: TGTGCCATCAGTGAGCACAATACAGGGTACTACGAGCAGTACTTC
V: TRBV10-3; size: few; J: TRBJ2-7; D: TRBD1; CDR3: CASKPPTGGFHEQYF; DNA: TGTGCCAGTAAACCCCCGACAGGGGGCTTCCACGAGCAGTACTTC
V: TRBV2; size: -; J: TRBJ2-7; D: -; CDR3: CASSDNLEAESYEQYF; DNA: TGTGCCAGCAGTGACAACCTCGAAGCGGAGTCCTACGAGCAGTACTTC
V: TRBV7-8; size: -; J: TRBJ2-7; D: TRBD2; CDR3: CASSPGTSGAYEQYF; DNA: TGTGCCAGCAGCCCCGGGACTAGCGGAGCCTACGAGCAGTACTTC
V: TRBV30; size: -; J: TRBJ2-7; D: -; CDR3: CAWSVTAGPYEQYF; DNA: TGTGCCTGGAGTGTCACGGCAGGGCCCTACGAGCAGTACTTC
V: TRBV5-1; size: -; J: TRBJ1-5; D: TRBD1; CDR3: CASIGDRGVRLGNQPQHF; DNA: TGCGCCAGCATCGGGGACAGGGGGGTCAGGTTGGGCAATCAGCCCCAGCATTTT
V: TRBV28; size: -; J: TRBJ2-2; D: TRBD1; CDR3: CASSPTGAGTGELFF; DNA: TGTGCCAGCAGTCCGACAGGGGCGGGCACCGGGGAGCTGTTTTTT
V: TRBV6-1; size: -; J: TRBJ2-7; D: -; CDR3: CASNLNPSYEQYF; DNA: TGTGCCAGCAACCTTAACCCTAGCTACGAGCAGTACTTC
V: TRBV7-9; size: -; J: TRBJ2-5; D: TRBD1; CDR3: CASSYSGGTGDF; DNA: TGTGCCAGCAGCTACTCAGGGGGGACAGGGGACTTC
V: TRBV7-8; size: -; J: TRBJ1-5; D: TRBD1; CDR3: CASSINVGTGLILGDQPQHF; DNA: TGTGCCAGCAGCATAAATGTGGGGACAGGGTTGATTTTGGGGGATCAGCCCCAGCATTTT
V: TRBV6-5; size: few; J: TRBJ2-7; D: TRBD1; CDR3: CASSLRDRASYEQYF; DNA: TGTGCCAGCAGTTTACGCGACAGGGCTTCCTACGAGCAGTACTTC
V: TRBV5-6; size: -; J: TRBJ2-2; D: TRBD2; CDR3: CASSLTSGRGGTGELFF; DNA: TGTGCCAGCAGCTTAACTAGCGGGAGGGGCGGCACCGGGGAGCTGTTTTTT
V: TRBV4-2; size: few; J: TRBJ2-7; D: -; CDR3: CASSQELDYEQYF; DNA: TGTGCCAGCAGCCAAGAGCTAGACTACGAGCAGTACTTC
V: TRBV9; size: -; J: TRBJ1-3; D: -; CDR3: CASSVAGSDGNTIYF; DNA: TGTGCCAGCAGCGTAGCCGGGAGCGATGGAAACACCATATATTTT
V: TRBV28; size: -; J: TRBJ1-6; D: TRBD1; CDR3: CASTGGNSPLHF; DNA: TGTGCCAGCACAGGGGGTAATTCACCCCTCCACTTT
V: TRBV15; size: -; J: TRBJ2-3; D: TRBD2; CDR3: CATTGEKRGADTQYF; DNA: TGTGCCACCACAGGGGAGAAGCGGGGGGCAGATACGCAGTATTTT
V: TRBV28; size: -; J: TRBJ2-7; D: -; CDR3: CASSSTRDTSSYEQYF; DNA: TGTGCCAGCAGCTCGACCCGGGACACGAGCTCCTACGAGCAGTACTTC
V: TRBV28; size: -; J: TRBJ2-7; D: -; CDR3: CATSRLGKYEQYF; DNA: TGTGCCACCAGCAGACTCGGTAAATACGAGCAGTACTTC
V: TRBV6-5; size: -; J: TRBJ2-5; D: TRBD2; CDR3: CASSYGHGGGKTQYF; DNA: TGTGCCAGCAGTTACGGACATGGGGGGGGGAAGACCCAGTACTTC
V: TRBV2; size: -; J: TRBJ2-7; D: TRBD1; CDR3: CASSGGQGLYEQYF; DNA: TGTGCCAGCAGTGGGGGACAGGGACTCTACGAGCAGTACTTC
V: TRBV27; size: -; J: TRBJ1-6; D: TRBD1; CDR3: CASSFLRTGIVYNSPLHF; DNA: TGTGCCAGCAGTTTTCTCAGGACAGGGATCGTCTATAATTCACCCCTCCACTTT
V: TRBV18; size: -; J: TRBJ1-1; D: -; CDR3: CASSPQDRSLNTEAFF; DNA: TGTGCCAGCTCACCCCAGGACAGAAGTTTGAACACTGAAGCTTTCTTT
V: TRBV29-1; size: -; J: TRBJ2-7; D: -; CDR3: CSVGPGSYEQYF; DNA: TGCAGCGTTGGTCCGGGGTCCTACGAGCAGTACTTC
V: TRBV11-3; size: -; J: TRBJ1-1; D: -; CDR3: CASSFAGRWYGNTEAFF; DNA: TGTGCCAGCAGCTTCGCAGGAAGGTGGTATGGGAACACTGAAGCTTTCTTT
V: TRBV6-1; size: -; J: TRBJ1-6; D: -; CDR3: CASRAGDSSPLHF; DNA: TGTGCCAGCAGGGCAGGGGATTCTTCACCCCTCCACTTT
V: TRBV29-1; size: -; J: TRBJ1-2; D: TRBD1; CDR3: CSALGQGAFRDYGYTF; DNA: TGCAGCGCCCTGGGACAGGGGGCATTTCGTGACTATGGCTACACCTTC
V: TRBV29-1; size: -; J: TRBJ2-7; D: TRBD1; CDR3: CSVTTGQGTGQYF; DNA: TGCAGCGTCACAACCGGACAGGGAACAGGGCAGTACTTC
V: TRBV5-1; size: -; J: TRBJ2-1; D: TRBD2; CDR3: CASSGLAGNNEQFF; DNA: TGCGCCAGCTCGGGACTAGCGGGAAACAATGAGCAGTTCTTC
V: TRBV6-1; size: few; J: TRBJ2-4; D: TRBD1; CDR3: CASSVYSGTGGNKNIQYF; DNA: TGTGCCAGCAGTGTGTACTCGGGGACAGGGGGGAACAAAAACATTCAGTACTTC
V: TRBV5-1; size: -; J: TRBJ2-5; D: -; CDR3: CASSLLGQIQETQYF; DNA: TGCGCCAGCAGCCTACTAGGACAGATACAAGAGACCCAGTACTTC
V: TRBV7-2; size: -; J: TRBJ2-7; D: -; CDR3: CASSQRGRGKEQYF; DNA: TGTGCCAGCAGCCAACGGGGCAGGGGTAAGGAGCAGTACTTC
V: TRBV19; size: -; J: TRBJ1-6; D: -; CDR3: CASSMGLRNSPLHF; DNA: TGTGCCAGTAGTATGGGACTGCGTAATTCACCCCTCCACTTT
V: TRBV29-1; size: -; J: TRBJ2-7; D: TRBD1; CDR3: CSVVSGGRDSYEQYF; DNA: TGCAGCGTTGTATCAGGGGGAAGGGACTCCTACGAGCAGTACTTC
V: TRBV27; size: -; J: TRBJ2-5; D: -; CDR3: CASSLLSTNSYQETQYF; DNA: TGTGCCAGCAGTTTATTGTCTACCAACAGCTATCAAGAGACCCAGTACTTC
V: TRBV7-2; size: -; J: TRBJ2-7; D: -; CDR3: CASSLYNSYEQYF; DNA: TGTGCCAGCAGCTTATATAACAGCTACGAGCAGTACTTC
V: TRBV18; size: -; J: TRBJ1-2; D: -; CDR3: CASSPPGAGPANYGYTF; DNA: TGTGCCAGCTCACCACCGGGGGCAGGCCCAGCTAACTATGGCTACACCTTC
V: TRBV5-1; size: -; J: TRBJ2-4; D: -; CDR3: CASSQGTSKADSQYF; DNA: TGCGCCAGCAGCCAGGGGACATCCAAGGCGGACAGTCAGTACTTC
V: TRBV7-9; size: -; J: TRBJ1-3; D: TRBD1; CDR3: CASSSLGQERGNTIYF; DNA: TGTGCCAGCAGCTCCCTCGGACAGGAGCGGGGAAACACCATATATTTT
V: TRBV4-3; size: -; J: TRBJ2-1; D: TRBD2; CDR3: CASSQEALAGGPSRRVNEQFF; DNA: TGCGCCAGCAGCCAAGAGGCCCTAGCGGGGGGGCCCTCTCGTAGAGTAAATGAGCAGTTCTTC
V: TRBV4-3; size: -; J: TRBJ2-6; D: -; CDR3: CASSQGSGAGANGLTF; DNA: TGCGCCAGCAGCCAAGGTTCAGGGGCTGGGGCCAACGGCCTGACTTTC
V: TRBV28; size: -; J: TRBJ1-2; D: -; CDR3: CASSTYGGGGGNYGYTF; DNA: TGTGCCAGCAGCACCTATGGCGGCGGGGGCGGTAACTATGGCTACACCTTC
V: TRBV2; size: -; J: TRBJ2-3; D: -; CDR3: CASSEILAITDTQYF; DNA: TGTGCCAGCAGTGAAATCCTAGCGATAACAGATACGCAGTATTTT
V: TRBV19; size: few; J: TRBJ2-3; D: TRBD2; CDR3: CASKLAGVTDTQYF; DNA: TGTGCCAGTAAACTAGCGGGAGTCACAGATACGCAGTATTTT
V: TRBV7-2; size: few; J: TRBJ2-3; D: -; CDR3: CASSARGTDTQYF; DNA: TGTGCCAGCAGCGCCAGGGGCACAGATACGCAGTATTTT
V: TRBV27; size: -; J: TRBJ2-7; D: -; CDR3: CASSSLQGYEQYF; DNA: TGTGCCAGCAGTTCCTTACAGGGCTACGAGCAGTACTTC
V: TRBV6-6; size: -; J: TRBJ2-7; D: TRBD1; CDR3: CASSWLRDRGTERYF; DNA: TGTGCCAGCAGTTGGCTCCGGGACAGGGGGACCGAGCGGTACTTC